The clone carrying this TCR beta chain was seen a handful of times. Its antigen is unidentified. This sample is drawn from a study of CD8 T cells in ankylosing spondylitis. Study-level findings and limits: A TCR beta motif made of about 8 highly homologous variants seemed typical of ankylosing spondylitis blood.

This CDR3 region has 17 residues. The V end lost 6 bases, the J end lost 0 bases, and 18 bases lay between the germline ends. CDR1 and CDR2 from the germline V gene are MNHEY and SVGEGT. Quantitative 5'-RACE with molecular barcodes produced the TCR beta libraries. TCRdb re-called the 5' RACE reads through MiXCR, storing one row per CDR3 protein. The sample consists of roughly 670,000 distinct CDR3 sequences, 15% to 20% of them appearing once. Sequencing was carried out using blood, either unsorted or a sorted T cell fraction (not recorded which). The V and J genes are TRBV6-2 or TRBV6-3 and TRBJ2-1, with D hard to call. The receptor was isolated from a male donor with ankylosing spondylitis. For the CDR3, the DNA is TGTGCCAGCAGCAACCGGTTAGGCGGTCACTCCTACAATGAGCAGTTCTTC. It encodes CASSNRLGGHSYNEQFF.